Each of the 8 T cell receptor beta chains below was sequenced from the same sample in a study of CD8 T cells in Susac syndrome. Random-hexamer reverse transcription was applied to about 0.5 to 1 ug RNA. Via MiXCR, TCRdb re-called the immunoSEQ multiplex PCR reads, giving one row per CDR3 protein. The sample carries 100,000 to 150,000 distinct CDR3 sequences, approximately 94% recorded once. Sequenced sample: CD4+ T cells from PBMCs. The receptors stem from a human donor with multiple sclerosis.

This sequence joins TRBV9 and TRBJ2-3; 10 nucleotides align to TRBD2. Germline V gene data show CDR1 as SGDLS and CDR2 as YYNGEE. This CDR3 contains 14 residues. Germline trimming cut 2 bases from V and 4 bases from J; bases unmatched to any gene: 1. The CDR3 coding sequence is TGTGCCAGCAGCGTGCTAGCGGGAGCAGATACGCAGTATTTT. Translated, it gives CASSVLAGADTQYF.

This clonotype was counted a single time. The chain uses TRBV9 and TRBJ2-6, with 10 bases lining up with TRBD2. Per germline, CDR1 SGDLS and CDR2 YYNGEE. Trimming cost V 0 bases and J 0 bases; bases outside gene matches: 6. The CDR3 loop spans 19 amino acids. The CDR3 region is CASSVEVAGGFSGANVLTF. CDR3 DNA: TGTGCCAGCAGCGTAGAGGTAGCGGGGGGCTTCTCTGGGGCCAACGTCCTGACTTTC. The complete variable domain, with remaining parts taken from reference TRBV9 and TRBJ2-6, reads DSGVTQTPKHLITATGQRVTLRCSPRSGDLSVYWYQQSLDQGLQFLIQYYNGEERAKGNILERFSAQQFPDLHSELNLSSLELGDSALYFCASSVEVAGGFSGANVLTFGAGSRLTVL.

The V and J genes are TRBV29-1 and TRBJ2-1, with D perhaps matching TRBD1 or TRBD2 (6 bases each). There are 20 residues in the CDR3. V was cut by 2 bases and J by 4 bases, with 30 bases left in between. CDR1 and CDR2 from the germline V gene are SQVTM and ANQGSEA. This CDR3 is CSVEKLGDEGGSYYYNEQFF. The DNA for the CDR3 is TGCAGCGTTGAAAAGTTGGGAGACGAAGGGGGGAGCTACTATTACAATGAGCAGTTCTTC.

This clonotype has a single count. The V and J genes are TRBV18 and TRBJ1-2, with 7 bases that match TRBD1. The J segment lost 2 bases and the V segment lost 0 bases, leaving 3 bases of the junction unmatched. Germline V gives CDR1 KGHSH, CDR2 LQKENI. This CDR3 is 15 amino acids long. The DNA for the CDR3 is TGTGCCAGCTCACCACCGGCGGGACAGAACTATGGCTACACCTTC. This encodes CASSPPAGQNYGYTF.

The rearrangement joins TRBV19 to TRBJ1-2, with D possibly TRBD1 on 5 matching bases. V was cut by 7 bases and J by 7 bases, with 22 bases left in between. This CDR3 region has 15 residues. Germline V gene sequence: CDR1 LNHDA, CDR2 SQIVND (reference sequence). For the CDR3, the DNA is TGTGCCAGTAACCCTCAATCGGGGCGTGCTGCTGGCTACACCTTC. It translates to CASNPQSGRAAGYTF.

V is TRBV5-1 and J is TRBJ1-5; D is uncertain. Trimming took off 0 bases at V and 0 bases at J, with 7 bases between the two ends. Germline-derived CDR1 and CDR2 are SGHRS and YFSETQ. This CDR3 comprises 15 residues. CDR3: CASSLEGYSNQPQHF. DNA of the CDR3: TGCGCCAGCAGCTTGGAGGGATATAGCAATCAGCCCCAGCATTTT.

V is TRBV30 and J is TRBJ1-6; D possibly corresponds to TRBD1 (5 bases). Germline-derived CDR1 and CDR2 are GTSNPN and SVGIG (reference sequence). CDR3 length: 15 amino acids. Trimming left V 3 bases short and J 6 bases short, with 15 bases between. The CDR3 DNA follows: TGTGCCTGGAGCCGCGCGGGGACCCCTAATTCACCCCTCCACTTT. Encoded protein: CAWSRAGTPNSPLHF.

This sequence joins TRBV6-6 and TRBJ2-7, with D perhaps given as TRBD1 or TRBD2 (5 bases each). CDR3 size: 13 residues. CDR1 is MNHNY and CDR2 is SVGAGI in the germline V gene (reference sequence). Deletions cut 6 bases from V and 3 bases from J, with 12 bases between. Written as DNA, the CDR3 is TGTGCCAGCAGGGTGGGGGACCTCTACGAGCAGTACTTC. Encoded protein: CASRVGDLYEQYF.